The next 5 T cell receptor beta chains were all read from a single sample in a study of spatial heterogeneity in lung cancer. Whole-study findings and limits: Counts of expanded intratumoral alpha and beta TCRs tracked tumor mutation counts.

The antigens of these receptors remain unknown. MiXCR, applied by TCRdb to the 5' RACE reads, yields one record per CDR3 protein. The sample comprises some 10,000 distinct CDR3 sequences, approximately 5.1% of which are singletons, and 13% to 15% rests with the top ten. Time point denoted: sample taken at primary tumor resection. The sample consisted of lung tumor tissue, taken at surgery. The receptors originated from a female donor with early-stage non-small cell lung cancer.

This clonotype was detected only a few times. The gene calls are TRBV20-1 and TRBJ2-5; perhaps TRBD2 as D (6 bases). V shed 0 bases and J shed 3 bases, with 11 bases lying between them. The CDR3 is 14 amino acids. Germline CDR1 and CDR2: DFQATT and SNEGSKA (reference sequence). The CDR3 is CSARDYGGEETQYF. In nucleotides, the CDR3 is TGCAGTGCTAGAGATTACGGGGGAGAAGAGACCCAGTACTTC.

This clonotype was observed at least ten times. The J gene is TRBJ2-3, the V gene TRBV11-2; unclear D gene. The germline V and J ends were trimmed by 6 bases and 1 base, with 8 bases remaining between them. The CDR3 is 13 residues long. Germline CDR1 and CDR2: SGHAT and FQNNGV. CDR3 in DNA: TGTGCCAGCAGGTGGACCGGCACAGATACGCAGTATTTT. It specifies CASRWTGTDTQYF. Looking up the rest from reference TRBV11-2 and TRBJ2-3 gives the full variable domain: EAGVAQSPRYKIIEKRQSVAFWCNPISGHATLYWYQQILGQGPKLLIQFQNNGVVDDSQLPKDRFSAERLKGVDSTLKIQPAKLEDSAVYLCASRWTGTDTQYFGPGTRLTVL.

V usage is TRBV12-3 or TRBV12-4 and J usage is TRBJ1-2, with D unclear. V was clipped by 3 bases and J by 6 bases, with 8 bases between them. CDR3 length: 12 amino acids. CDR3 nucleotides: TGTGCCAGCAGTTTCTCCGGGAATGGCTACACCTTC. Its protein product is CASSFSGNGYTF.

This clonotype was detected only a few times. V usage is TRBV7-3 and J usage is TRBJ2-1, with 13 bases matching TRBD2. This CDR3 is built from 15 residues. V gave up 5 bases and J gave up 5 bases; unmatched junction bases: 3. Germline CDR1 reads SGHTA; CDR2 reads FQGTGA. In DNA form, the CDR3 reads TGTGCCAGCAGCATAGGACTAGCGGGAGACAATGAGCAGTTCTTC. Its protein product is CASSIGLAGDNEQFF.

This clonotype was detected many times. This chain joins TRBV19 and TRBJ2-2, with D perhaps given as TRBD1 or TRBD2 (6 bases each). CDR1 and CDR2 (germline): LNHDA, SQIVND (reference sequence). The CDR3 runs 16 residues. V gave up 3 bases and J gave up 4 bases, with 15 bases separating them. CDR3 DNA: TGTGCCAGTAGTATCAGTTTCAAGGGGGGCACCGGGGAGCTGTTTTTT. Protein sequence: CASSISFKGGTGELFF.